This TCR beta chain was profiled in a study of blood T cells in healthy people across ages. As for this clonotype: Its antigen is not identified.

Alongside a J-beta primer mix, a sample-barcoded 5' primer served in a second PCR lasting about 6 to 12 cycles. Through a template-switch adaptor with 12 random nucleotides, each cDNA molecule received a tag. TCRdb re-analysed the 5' RACE reads in MiXCR, keeping a single row per CDR3 protein. The sample holds approximately 780,000 distinct CDR3 sequences, 20% to 30% seen once. Findings and limits, study-wide: Possibly, changes in expanded clonotypes were confounded because donor CMV status was unknown. Diversity was higher, and naive CD4+ cells more numerous, in long-lived donors than in aged donors.

Germline V lookup: CDR1 SGHNT, CDR2 YYREEE (reference sequence). The CDR3 is 14 amino acids. The J segment lost 6 bases and the V segment lost 2 bases, leaving 5 bases of the junction unmatched. These same data were also listed under a study on T cells of mothers and their children. According to that study: Each child gave about 3 million TCR beta CDR3 reads (each mother, over 10 million).

The sequencing sample was made of blood. This sequence joins TRBV5-4 and TRBJ2-7; 10 nucleotides align to TRBD1. The TCR was taken from a boy younger than 18 in good health. This CDR3 is CASSLDRGLSEQYF. CDR3 sequence (DNA): TGTGCCAGCAGCTTAGACAGGGGGCTGAGCGAGCAGTACTTC.